Listed here are 29 T cell receptor beta chains from one sample, sequenced in a study of memory CD4+ T cells and cytomegalovirus serostatus. Sequencing was performed with immunoSEQ multiplex PCR; in TCRdb, only in-frame clones are kept and a portion is missing. The sample shows over 65,000 clones, approximately 80% of them seen only once. The sort gate was single viable CD3+CD4+CD8-CD45RO+ cells for memory CD4+ T cells. Sequencing was done on a sample of memory CD4+ T cells from blood. The receptors originated from an adult in good health and CMV-seronegative.

This clone was seen just once. This rearrangement joins TRBV18 to TRBJ1-2, with 9 nucleotides matching TRBD1. The CDR3 has 15 amino acids. The germline CDR1 and CDR2 sequences are KGHSH and LQKENI. The J segment lost 3 bases and the V segment lost 4 bases, leaving 6 bases of the junction unmatched. CDR3 amino acids: CASSQKDRGDYGYTF. In nucleotides, the CDR3 is TGTGCCAGCTCACAAAAGGACAGGGGTGACTATGGCTACACCTTC. The full variable domain, rest sourced from reference TRBV18 and TRBJ1-2, is NAGVMQNPRHLVRRRGQEARLRCSPMKGHSHVYWYRQLPEEGLKFMVYLQKENIIDESGMPKERFSAEFPKEGPSILRIQQVVRGDSAAYFCASSQKDRGDYGYTFGSGTRLTVV.

The chain is built from TRBV5-1 and TRBJ1-2, with a possible D match to TRBD1 (5 bases). Germline CDR1 SGHRS, CDR2 YFSETQ. V was clipped by 8 bases and J by 0 bases, with 11 bases between them. The CDR3 extends over 13 amino acids. The DNA for the CDR3 is TGCGCCAGTCGGTGGGGGGCTAACTATGGCTACACCTTC. Translated, it gives CASRWGANYGYTF.

The genes are TRBV27 and TRBJ2-7, with D possibly called TRBD1 or TRBD2 (5 bases each). The CDR3 spans 14 residues. V was shortened by 3 bases and J by 2 bases, with 11 bases between the two germline ends. CDR1 and CDR2 (germline): MNHEY, SMNVEV (reference sequence). CDR3 region: CASSLAGRAYEQYF. In DNA, the CDR3 is TGTGCCAGCAGTTTGGCAGGGCGGGCCTACGAGCAGTACTTC.

The chain couples TRBV7-3 to TRBJ1-1; D may be TRBD1 (5 bases). The germline gives CDR1 SGHTA, CDR2 FQGTGA. Between the trimmed V and J ends, which lost 0 bases and 1 base, there was a span of 9 bases. The CDR3 is made up of 15 amino acids. CDR3 sequence: CASSLTQGRNTEAFF. CDR3 bases: TGTGCCAGCAGCTTAACCCAGGGTCGGAACACTGAAGCTTTCTTT. Complete variable domain (other parts from reference TRBV7-3 and TRBJ1-1): GAGVSQTPSNKVTEKGKYVELRCDPISGHTALYWYRQSLGQGPEFLIYFQGTGAADDSGLPNDRFFAVRPEGSVSTLKIQRTERGDSAVYLCASSLTQGRNTEAFFGQGTRLTVV.

The chain joins TRBV6-5 to TRBJ1-2; D possibly corresponds to TRBD1 (5 bases). V lost 6 bases and J 6 bases, leaving 20 bases between the germline ends. Germline V CDR1 and CDR2: MNHEY, SVGAGI. This CDR3 region has 15 residues. CDR3 nucleotide sequence: TGTGCCAGCAGCCCGGGAATAACAGGATCTAATGGCTACACCTTC. Amino acids: CASSPGITGSNGYTF.

The V and J genes are TRBV7-9 and TRBJ1-3; D is perhaps TRBD1 (5 bases). The CDR3 has 17 residues. V was trimmed by 5 bases and J by 0 bases, leaving 17 bases between them. CDR1 is SEHNR and CDR2 is FQNEAQ in the germline V gene (reference sequence). CDR3 nucleotide sequence: TGTGCCAGCAGCCAAACTCCCGGGACCGCCTCTGGAAACACCATATATTTT. Protein sequence: CASSQTPGTASGNTIYF.

V and J are TRBV6-6 and TRBJ1-2, with TRBD1 matching 7 bases. Germline V gives CDR1 MNHNY, CDR2 SVGAGI (reference sequence). Germline trimming cut 6 bases from V and 1 base from J; bases unmatched to any gene: 11. CDR3 length: 16 amino acids. CDR3 region: CASRPTGTESNYGYTF. Here the CDR3 DNA reads TGTGCCAGCAGACCCACAGGGACAGAAAGTAACTATGGCTACACCTTC.

V gene TRBV5-6 combines with J gene TRBJ2-3; D unclear. V lost 4 bases to trimming and J lost 1 base, with 7 bases between them. The CDR3 sequence is 13 residues long. Per germline, CDR1 SGHDT and CDR2 YYEEEE. The CDR3 DNA reads TGTGCCAGCAGCCCACCGGGCACAGATACGCAGTATTTT. Its translation is CASSPPGTDTQYF.

This clone was observed a few times. This chain connects TRBV13 to TRBJ1-3; 7 bases agree with TRBD1. J was trimmed by 7 bases and V by 2 bases; bases with no gene match: 5. The CDR3 has 14 amino acids. Germline assignment: CDR1 PRHDT and CDR2 FYEKMQ (reference sequence). The CDR3 nucleotides are TGTGCCAGCAGCTTACGACAGGGTGTTAACACCATATATTTT. Its translation: CASSLRQGVNTIYF.

The sample holds a few counts of this clone. The chain combines TRBV30 with TRBJ1-1; no definite D call. V lost 1 base, J lost 1 base, and 13 bases lay in between. CDR1 is GTSNPN and CDR2 is SVGIG in the germline V gene (reference sequence). The CDR3 is 15 amino acids. CDR3 coding DNA: TGTGCCTGGAGTGGACGGAAAAGGCGGAACACTGAAGCTTTCTTT. Residues: CAWSGRKRRNTEAFF.

This clone was recorded only once. The chain links TRBV5-1 to TRBJ1-1; TRBD1 agrees at 7 bases. This CDR3 region has 15 residues. The germline gives CDR1 SGHRS, CDR2 YFSETQ. The trim removed 4 bases at V and 2 bases at J, leaving 8 bases unmatched. CDR3 sequence reads: CASSTGQETNTEAFF. The CDR3 DNA sequence: TGCGCCAGCAGCACAGGACAGGAGACAAACACTGAAGCTTTCTTT.

V and J are TRBV7-9 and TRBJ2-3; 10 bases are shared with TRBD2. CDR1 and CDR2 from the germline V gene are SEHNR and FQNEAQ (reference sequence). The CDR3 is 17 amino acids. V trimming: 5 bases; J trimming: 5 bases; junction bases outside the gene matches: 13. CDR3 loop: CASSIAIAGGRVDTQYF. CDR3 sequence (DNA): TGTGCCAGCAGCATTGCTATAGCGGGGGGCCGGGTAGATACGCAGTATTTT.

The genes are TRBV5-1 and TRBJ2-7; no reliable D call. Germline V lookup: CDR1 SGHRS, CDR2 YFSETQ. V was clipped by 4 bases and J by 0 bases, with 14 bases between them. The CDR3 length is 15 residues. The CDR3 is CASSRDGFSSYEQYF. In DNA form, the CDR3 reads TGCGCCAGCAGCCGCGACGGCTTTAGCTCCTACGAGCAGTACTTC. Combining the CDR3 with reference TRBV5-1 and TRBJ2-7 gives the whole variable domain KAGVTQTPRYLIKTRGQQVTLSCSPISGHRSVSWYQQTPGQGLQFLFEYFSETQRNKGNFPGRFSGRQFSNSRSEMNVSTLELGDSALYLCASSRDGFSSYEQYFGPGTRLTVT.

The chain uses TRBV11-2 and TRBJ2-5, with 10 bases identical to TRBD2. Trimming cost V 4 bases and J 2 bases; bases outside gene matches: 4. Germline V gene sequence: CDR1 SGHAT, CDR2 FQNNGV. CDR3 length: 15 residues. The CDR3 is CASSYQRGGQETQYF. The CDR3 bases are TGTGCCAGCAGCTATCAGCGGGGGGGGCAAGAGACCCAGTACTTC. Full variable domain (outside the CDR3, taken from reference TRBV11-2 and TRBJ2-5): EAGVAQSPRYKIIEKRQSVAFWCNPISGHATLYWYQQILGQGPKLLIQFQNNGVVDDSQLPKDRFSAERLKGVDSTLKIQPAKLEDSAVYLCASSYQRGGQETQYFGPGTRLLVL.

The J gene is TRBJ2-4, the V gene TRBV6-4; no clear D. V lost 3 bases, J lost 2 bases, and 14 bases lay in between. The CDR3 has 16 residues. Germline V gene sequence: CDR1 MRHNA, CDR2 SNTAGT. Written as DNA, the CDR3 is TGTGCCAGCAGTGAACCGAGAAAGGTACCCAAAAACATTCAGTACTTC. Its protein is CASSEPRKVPKNIQYF.

This chain links TRBV25-1 with TRBJ2-3; D unresolved. Germline V gives CDR1 MGHDK, CDR2 SYGVNS. CDR3 length: 15 residues. Trimming took 5 bases from V and 5 from J, leaving 17 bases between them. The DNA for the CDR3 is TGTGCCAGCAGTTCAACTGGGCTCGAGCGAGATACGCAGTATTTT. This gives the protein CASSSTGLERDTQYF.

Turning to this clone: The junction does not match germline at one end; this may be a read error. The chain carries TRBV7-7 and TRBJ2-3; TRBD2 matches at 10 bases. Germline assignment: CDR1 SSHAT and CDR2 FNYEAQ (reference sequence). The CDR3 runs 15 residues. The CDR3 nucleotides read TGTGCTAGCAGTATAGCGGGGGGACCCACAGATACGCAGTATTTT. Translated: CASSIAGGPTDTQYF.

The chain has TRBV2 and TRBJ2-7, with 11 bases matching TRBD2. With 7 bases clipped from V and 5 bases from J, the junction kept 10 bases outside the gene matches. Germline V lookup: CDR1 SNHLY, CDR2 FYNNEI. CDR3 length: 15 residues. CDR3: CASMARLAGSHEQYF. The CDR3 DNA follows: TGTGCCAGCATGGCAAGACTAGCGGGGAGCCACGAGCAGTACTTC.

This clone was detected a few times. The chain combines TRBV9 with TRBJ1-5, with a weak D call TRBD1 (5 bases). Trimming removed 3 bases from V and 0 bases from J, with 10 bases in between. There are 15 residues in the CDR3. CDR1 and CDR2 (germline): SGDLS, YYNGEE. CDR3 nucleotide sequence: TGTGCCAGCAGCGCAACAGGTAATAGCAATCAGCCCCAGCATTTT. Its protein product is CASSATGNSNQPQHF.

CDR3 DNA: TGTGCCAGCAGCTTGGGGGCACTTCTAGCGAATGAGCAGTTCTTC. It translates to CASSLGALLANEQFF. This chain connects TRBV7-8 to TRBJ2-1; the D call may be TRBD1 or TRBD2 (6 bases each). V was pared by 3 bases and J by 7 bases, with 16 bases between. CDR1 and CDR2 from the germline V gene are SGHVS and FQNEAQ. The CDR3 length is 15 residues.

This clone was observed once. The V call is TRBV5-5, the J call TRBJ1-2; TRBD1 aligns across 10 bases. From germline, CDR1 is SGHKS and CDR2 YYEKEE (reference sequence). V lost 5 bases and J lost 9; bases outside the gene matches: 13. The CDR3 has 15 residues. CDR3 bases: TGTGCCAGCAGTTTTAGACAGGGGGCCCTCCCGAGCTACACCTTC. Its protein is CASSFRQGALPSYTF.

This chain joins TRBV7-9 and TRBJ2-5; 7 bases fit TRBD1. The germline V gene encodes CDR1 SEHNR and CDR2 FQNEAQ (reference sequence). The CDR3 length is 18 residues. J gave up 4 bases and V 3 bases, and 17 bases lay outside the gene matches. The DNA for the CDR3 is TGTGCCAGCAGCTTTGCTACCACCCTACAGGGGTTTGGAGAGACCCAGTACTTC. Its protein product is CASSFATTLQGFGETQYF. The complete variable domain, with remaining parts taken from reference TRBV7-9 and TRBJ2-5, reads DTGVSQNPRHKITKRGQNVTFRCDPISEHNRLYWYRQTLGQGPEFLTYFQNEAQLEKSRLLSDRFSAERPKGSFSTLEIQRTEQGDSAMYLCASSFATTLQGFGETQYFGPGTRLLVL.

This chain joins TRBV5-1 and TRBJ2-2; D is perhaps TRBD1 or TRBD2 (5 bases each). V dropped 4 bases and J dropped 5 bases, with 15 bases sitting between them. The CDR3 consists of 15 residues. Germline values: CDR1 SGHRS, CDR2 YFSETQ. The CDR3: CASSLPGARTGELFF. CDR3 in DNA: TGCGCCAGCAGCCTCCCCGGGGCTCGGACCGGGGAGCTGTTTTTT.

This sequence joins TRBV7-3 and TRBJ1-1; D remains unclear. Germline lookup yields CDR1 SGHTA and CDR2 FQGTGA. This CDR3 spans 14 amino acids. Between the trimmed V and J ends, which lost 1 base and 0 bases, there was a span of 6 bases. The CDR3 spells CASSLNRMNTEAFF. The DNA of the CDR3 is TGTGCCAGCAGCTTAAACCGAATGAACACTGAAGCTTTCTTT.

A single count supports this clone. The chain recombines TRBV7-9 with TRBJ1-2, with no clear D. V gave up 6 bases and J gave up 0 bases, with 14 bases separating them. This CDR3 has 15 amino acids. The germline CDR1 and CDR2 sequences are SEHNR and FQNEAQ (reference sequence). In nucleotides, the CDR3 is TGTGCCAGCAGAAACGCGGCGGGGACTAACTATGGCTACACCTTC. As protein: CASRNAAGTNYGYTF.

In this sample, this clone turned up a few times. The chain joins TRBV6-5 to TRBJ1-5, with D unclear. V lost 0 bases and J lost 1, with 7 bases in between. This CDR3 spans 15 amino acids. The V gene's germline CDR1 is MNHEY and CDR2 SVGAGI. The CDR3 bases are TGTGCCAGCAGTTACTCGTTCAGGAGCAATCAGCCCCAGCATTTT. This gives the protein CASSYSFRSNQPQHF.

Only one count was recorded for this clone. The J gene is TRBJ1-2, the V gene TRBV2; D is unclear. The V end was cut by 3 bases, the J end by 1 base, with 6 bases between. The CDR3 has 13 amino acids. Germline CDR1 is SNHLY and CDR2 is FYNNEI. As DNA, the CDR3 is TGTGCCAGCAGTGACCGGGTTAACTATGGCTACACCTTC. Translation: CASSDRVNYGYTF.

This chain connects TRBV6-6 to TRBJ2-5, with a tentative D call TRBD2 (7 bases). Germline CDR1 and CDR2: MNHNY and SVGAGI (reference sequence). Trimming stripped 4 bases from V and 1 base from J, with 16 bases between. This CDR3 has 16 residues. As DNA, the CDR3 is TGTGCCAGCAGTTCCGCTAGGGGGGGCCCCCAAGAGACCCAGTACTTC. Translation gives CASSSARGGPQETQYF.

This clone has a handful of counts. The chain carries TRBV30 and TRBJ1-1; D is undetermined. CDR1 and CDR2 (germline): GTSNPN, SVGIG (reference sequence). This CDR3 is 12 amino acids long. V lost 5 bases to trimming and J lost 3 bases, with 10 bases between them. The chain's CDR3 is CAWGASYTEAFF. The CDR3 DNA reads TGTGCCTGGGGAGCCTCGTACACTGAAGCTTTCTTT.